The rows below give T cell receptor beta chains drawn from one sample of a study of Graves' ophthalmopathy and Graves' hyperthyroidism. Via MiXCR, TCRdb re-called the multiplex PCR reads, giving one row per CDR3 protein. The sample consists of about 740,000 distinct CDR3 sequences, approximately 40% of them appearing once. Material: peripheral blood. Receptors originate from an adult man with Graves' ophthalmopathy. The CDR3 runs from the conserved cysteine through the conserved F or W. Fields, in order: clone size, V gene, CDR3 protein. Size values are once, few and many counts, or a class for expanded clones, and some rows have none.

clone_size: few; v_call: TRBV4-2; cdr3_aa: CASSQEDREHKTQYF
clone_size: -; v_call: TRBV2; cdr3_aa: CASSEGTGTYEQYF
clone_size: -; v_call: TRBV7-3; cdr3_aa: CASSPGGAVGNEQFF
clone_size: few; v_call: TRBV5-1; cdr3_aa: CASSLGSSKGSARSPLHF
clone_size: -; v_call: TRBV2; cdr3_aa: CASSYPLRYEQYF
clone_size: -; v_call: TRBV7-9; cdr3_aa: CASSLGPPRYSGANVLTF
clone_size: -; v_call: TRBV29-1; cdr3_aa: CSVEATGVLTEAFF
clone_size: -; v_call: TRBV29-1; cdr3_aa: CSVVLAGGQWETQYF
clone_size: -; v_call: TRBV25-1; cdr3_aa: CAVRTPKTGTYSNQPQHF
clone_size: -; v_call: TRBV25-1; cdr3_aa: CASRYSDSSGNTIYF
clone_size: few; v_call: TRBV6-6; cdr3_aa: CATRGEIYGYTF
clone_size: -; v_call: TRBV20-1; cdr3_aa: CSAPSAQNPSYEQYF
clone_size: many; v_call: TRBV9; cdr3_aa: CASSVEEGGNEKLFF
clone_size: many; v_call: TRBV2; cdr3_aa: CASDSPLHF
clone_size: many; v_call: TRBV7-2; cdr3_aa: CASRRGVQETQYF
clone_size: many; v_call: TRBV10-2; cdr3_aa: CASSRRQGNQPQHF
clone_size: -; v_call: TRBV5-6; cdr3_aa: CASSTPQGDSEKLFF
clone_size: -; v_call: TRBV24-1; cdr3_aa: CATSDPSGSGTDTQYF
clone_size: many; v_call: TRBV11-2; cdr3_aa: CASSWAAVQSYEQYF
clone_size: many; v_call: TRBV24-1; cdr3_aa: CATSDRDRGHDYGYTF
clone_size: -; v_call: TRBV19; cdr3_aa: CASRVSGRRNSPLHF
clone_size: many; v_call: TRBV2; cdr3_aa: CASSEGLSYEQYF
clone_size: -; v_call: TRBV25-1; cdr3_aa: CASTPPGLAYEQFF
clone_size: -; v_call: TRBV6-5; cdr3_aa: CASSYSTEHGPGTQYF
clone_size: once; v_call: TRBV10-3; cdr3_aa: CAISDGTSGTETQYF
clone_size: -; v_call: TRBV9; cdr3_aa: CASSVAPLGQGINYGYTF
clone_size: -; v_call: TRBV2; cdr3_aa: CASTDTGRQETQYF
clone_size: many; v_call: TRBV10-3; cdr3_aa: CATYRSGNTIYF
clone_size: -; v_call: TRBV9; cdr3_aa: CASSVAVGGSYGYTF
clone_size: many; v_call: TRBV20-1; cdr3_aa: CSAFGQGAYEQYF
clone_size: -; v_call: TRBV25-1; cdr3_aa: CASSHYRQGTGYEQYF
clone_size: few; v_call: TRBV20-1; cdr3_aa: CSAGSKGGPYEQYF
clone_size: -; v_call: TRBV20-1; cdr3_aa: CSARSAGVNTEAFF
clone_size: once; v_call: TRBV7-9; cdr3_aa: CASGQLVWGQETQYF
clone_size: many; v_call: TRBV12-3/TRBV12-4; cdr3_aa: CASRARGSANQPQHF